This paragraph reports one T cell receptor beta chain. Its specificity is unknown. The read ends 3 residues before the CDR3 terminus; that terminus is restored from the germline J gene. Thawed PBMCs were FACS-sorted into unstimulated CD4+CD25+CD127- regulatory T cells, CD4+CD25- non-regulatory cells, CD4 and CD8 cells. The germline V and J ends were trimmed by 1 base and 2 bases, with 3 bases remaining between them. Germline CDR1 SGHTA, CDR2 FQGNSA. The CDR3 has 12 amino acids. This entry comes from a study of Tregs in tolerant kidney transplant recipients. Repertoires were generated with immunoSEQ multiplex PCR, while TCRdb's copy carries only in-frame clones and drops some. The table lists about 48,000 clones, with 0.85% in the top ten. Study observations and caveats: Tregs expanded with activated donor B cells seemed most donor-specific. Findings come from small patient numbers and require larger validation.

The source of this sequence is a human donor who received a combined kidney and bone marrow transplant. The source was CD4+ T cells from blood, collected before the transplant. The chain employs TRBV7-2 and TRBJ2-7; no reliable D call. CDR3 amino acids: CASSLVAYEQYF. The covered CDR3 bases are TGTGCCAGCAGCTTAGTAGCCTACGAG.